These T cell receptor beta chains were read from a single sample in a study of beta chain features in type 1 diabetes. The protocol was immunoSEQ multiplex PCR, while the TCRdb copy is restricted to in-frame clones and leaves out a portion. Of 150,000 to 200,000 clones detected, 50% to 70% appear once; the ten largest clones hold 0.08% to 0.1%. The material sequenced was naive CD4+ T cells from blood. The receptors here all came from a man under 40 with type 1 diabetes. CDR3s include the opening cysteine and the closing phenylalanine or tryptophan. The D gene is left open where the match is weak. Size is omitted from some rows. Given values are once, few, many or a class for expanded clones.

TRBV7-2	-	-	TRBJ2-1	TGTGCCAGCAGCTCCGCCTACAATGAGCAGTTCTTC	CASSSAYNEQFF
TRBV11-2	-	-	TRBJ2-5	TGTGCCAGCAGCTTAGTGCACAAGGGGGAAGAGACCCAGTACTTC	CASSLVHKGEETQYF
TRBV30	-	-	TRBJ1-1	TGTGCCTGGAATGACAGGCAGAACACTGAAGCTTTCTTT	CAWNDRQNTEAFF
TRBV25-1	-	-	TRBJ1-3	TGTGCCAGCAGTGAATTGTCGAGCTCTGGAAACACCATATATTTT	CASSELSSSGNTIYF
TRBV20-1	-	-	TRBJ2-5	TGCAGTGCCCAGGGCGGGTGGGCCCAGTACTTC	CSAQGGWAQYF
TRBV18	-	TRBD1	TRBJ2-4	TGTGCCAGCTCAGCGACAGGGACCTCGGCCAAAAACATTCAGTACTTC	CASSATGTSAKNIQYF
TRBV19	-	-	TRBJ1-3	TGTGCCAGTTCCACAGGGTCCGGAAACACCATATATTTT	CASSTGSGNTIYF
TRBV5-4	few	-	TRBJ2-1	TGTGCCAGCAGCTTGTCCCGACAGAACAATGAGCAGTTCTTC	CASSLSRQNNEQFF
TRBV4-3	-	-	TRBJ1-2	TGCGCCAGCAGCCAAGATTCGGGGGTCTATGGCTACACCTTC	CASSQDSGVYGYTF
TRBV25-1	-	-	TRBJ2-7	TGTGCCAGCGGCCCCGCCGGTACTCTTACCTACGAGCAGTACTTC	CASGPAGTLTYEQYF
TRBV19	-	TRBD1	TRBJ2-7	TGTGCCAGTAGTCCCCGGACAGGGCACGACGAGCAGTACTTC	CASSPRTGHDEQYF
TRBV20-1	few	-	TRBJ1-1	TGCAGTGCTAGAGACTACACTGAAGCTTTCTTT	CSARDYTEAFF
TRBV28	-	TRBD2	TRBJ2-1	TGTGCCAGCAGTACGGGAGGACTAGCGGGGGACTACAATGAGCAGTTCTTC	CASSTGGLAGDYNEQFF
TRBV28	-	-	TRBJ2-6	TGTGCCAGCATTGGGAAACCATCGACTAGGCCCAACGCTGGGGCCAACGTCCTGACTTTC	CASIGKPSTRPNAGANVLTF
TRBV4-3	-	TRBD2	TRBJ2-2	TGCGCCAGCAGCCCGGGACTAGCGGGGATCGGGGAGCTGTTTTTT	CASSPGLAGIGELFF
TRBV4-3	once	-	TRBJ2-6	TGCGCCAGCAGCCAACCAGCAGCAGGGGCTGGGGCCAACGTCCTGACTTTC	CASSQPAAGAGANVLTF
TRBV5-1	-	-	TRBJ2-3	TGCGCCAGCGGTGGCGGACGCACAGATACGCAGTATTTT	CASGGGRTDTQYF
TRBV7-2	-	-	TRBJ2-2	TGTGCCAGCAGCTTTAGGCGAAACACCGGGGAGCTGTTTTTT	CASSFRRNTGELFF
TRBV10-1	-	TRBD2	TRBJ2-3	TGCGCCAGCAGCCTGACTAGCGGGGGGGCTGATACGCAGTATTTT	CASSLTSGGADTQYF
TRBV9	-	-	TRBJ2-3	TGTGCCAGCAGCCCTCTTAGGGGCTATACGCAGTATTTT	CASSPLRGYTQYF
TRBV7-9	-	TRBD1	TRBJ2-4	TGTGCCAGCAGCTTAGGACAGGGGCCCAAAAACATTCAGTACTTC	CASSLGQGPKNIQYF
TRBV29-1	once	TRBD1	TRBJ2-3	TGCAGCGTACCGGGACAGGGGACCATCATGGGCACAGATACGCAGTATTTT	CSVPGQGTIMGTDTQYF
TRBV29-1	-	-	TRBJ1-4	TGCAGCGTAGCCGGGGTTAATGAAAAACTGTTTTTT	CSVAGVNEKLFF
TRBV30	-	-	TRBJ2-7	TGTGCCTGGAGTCCCGCTAACGAGCAGTACTTC	CAWSPANEQYF
TRBV29-1	few	TRBD1	TRBJ2-7	TGCAGTGCCGGACAGGTGCCCTACGAGCAGTACTTC	CSAGQVPYEQYF
TRBV10-1	-	-	TRBJ2-7	TGCGCCAGCAGTGAGTCGTGGGGGAGCGAGCAGTACTTC	CASSESWGSEQYF
TRBV28	-	-	TRBJ1-1	TGTGCCAGCAGTTTAGCGGTCACTGAAGCTTTCTTT	CASSLAVTEAFF
TRBV30	-	-	TRBJ1-4	TGTGCCTGGAGTGTGGGGGACGGGAATGAAAAACTGTTTTTT	CAWSVGDGNEKLFF
TRBV7-2	-	TRBD1	TRBJ2-7	TGTGCCAGCAGCCTATCCCAGGGGGCGCTCTACGAGCAGTACTTC	CASSLSQGALYEQYF
TRBV4-3	-	-	TRBJ2-5	TGCGCCAGCAGCCAAGAATCGATGGGGACCCAGTACTTC	CASSQESMGTQYF
TRBV7-8	-	-	TRBJ2-7	TGTGCCAGCAGCTTAACGAAAGGCAGGAGCTCCTACGAGCAGTACTTC	CASSLTKGRSSYEQYF
TRBV2	-	-	TRBJ2-7	TGTGCCAGCAGGCTGAACTACGAGCAGTACTTC	CASRLNYEQYF
TRBV25-1	-	-	TRBJ1-1	TGTGCCAGCAGTGAACCCCCAGGGCACACTGAAGCTTTCTTT	CASSEPPGHTEAFF
TRBV2	few	-	TRBJ2-1	TGTGCCAGCAGTTTCTCTCAGGGAAATGAGCAGTTCTTC	CASSFSQGNEQFF
TRBV7-6	-	TRBD2	TRBJ2-5	TGTGCCAGCACCGCGATAGCGGGGGAACAAGAGACCCAGTACTTC	CASTAIAGEQETQYF
TRBV5-8	-	-	TRBJ2-1	TGTGCCAGCAGGTATTACAATGAGCAGTTCTTC	CASRYYNEQFF
TRBV5-8	-	-	TRBJ2-6	TGTGCCAGCAGCCGGGAAATCTTCTCTGGGGCCAACGTCCTGACTTTC	CASSREIFSGANVLTF
TRBV7-9	-	TRBD2	TRBJ2-3	TGTGCCAGCAGCCCCCGGGGTAGCGGGGGCACAGATACGCAGTATTTT	CASSPRGSGGTDTQYF
TRBV4-1	few	TRBD1	TRBJ2-5	TGCGCCAGCAGCCAAGGGACAGGGGGCCAAGAGACCCAGTACTTC	CASSQGTGGQETQYF
TRBV6-5	-	-	TRBJ2-2	TGTGCCAGCAGTTTAAGTGGGGAGACGGCCGGGGGGCTGTTTTTT	CASSLSGETAGGLFF
TRBV6-6	-	-	TRBJ2-5	TGTGCCAGCAGTTACCCATGGGTGGAAGAGACCCAGTACTTC	CASSYPWVEETQYF
TRBV10-3	-	TRBD1	TRBJ1-5	TGTGCCATCAGTGGGACAGGGGTAGGGAATCAGCCCCAGCATTTT	CAISGTGVGNQPQHF
TRBV4-3	-	-	TRBJ1-2	TGCGCCAGCAGCCAAGGAGGTTTGGGTATTGGGGCTGGAGGCTACACCTTC	CASSQGGLGIGAGGYTF
TRBV15	few	-	TRBJ1-5	TGTGCCACCAGCAACAAGCCGGATAGCAATCAGCCCCAGCATTTT	CATSNKPDSNQPQHF
TRBV29-1	-	-	TRBJ1-6	TGCAGCATCTTCCGGAGGTCAGGAAATTCACCCCTCCACTTT	CSIFRRSGNSPLHF
TRBV7-2	-	-	TRBJ2-7	TGTGCCAGCAGCTTAGGCTATTACGAGCAGTACTTC	CASSLGYYEQYF
TRBV5-1	once	-	TRBJ2-7	TGCGCCAGCAGCTTCCGCAGCGACTCCTACGAGCAGTACTTC	CASSFRSDSYEQYF
TRBV29-1	-	TRBD2	TRBJ2-5	TGCAGCGTTGTTGGCGGGGGGGCAAAAGAGACCCAGTACTTC	CSVVGGGAKETQYF
TRBV30	few	-	TRBJ2-6	TGTGCCTGGGACAGGTCCTCTGGGGCCAACGTCCTGACTTTC	CAWDRSSGANVLTF
TRBV29-1	few	TRBD2	TRBJ2-1	TGCAGCGGAGAACGAGGGAATAGCGGGGGGAACAATGAGCAGTTCTTC	CSGERGNSGGNNEQFF
TRBV9	-	TRBD2	TRBJ2-3	TGTGCCAGCAGCGTGGGTAGCGGGGGAGATACGCAGTATTTT	CASSVGSGGDTQYF
TRBV5-1	-	TRBD1	TRBJ2-3	TGCGCCAGCAGCCCCGGACAGGCTAGCACAGATACGCAGTATTTT	CASSPGQASTDTQYF
TRBV28	-	-	TRBJ2-2	TGTGCCAGCAGCTATGTTATTACCGGGGCCAACACCGGGGAGCTGTTTTTT	CASSYVITGANTGELFF
TRBV6-5	-	-	TRBJ2-7	TGTGCCAGCATGTCAGGTTCGAGGGAGCAGTACTTC	CASMSGSREQYF
TRBV15	-	TRBD2	TRBJ2-7	TGTGCCACCAGCAGAGATCAAGGGAGGGTGCAGTACTTC	CATSRDQGRVQYF
TRBV2	-	-	TRBJ2-5	TGTGCCAGCAGGAGGGAGACCCAGTACTTC	CASRRETQYF
TRBV30	once	-	TRBJ1-1	TGTGCCTGGAGTGTCCAGGAGGGCACTGAAGCTTTCTTT	CAWSVQEGTEAFF